This TCR beta chain was sequenced during a study of Ad26.COV2.S vaccination and SARS-CoV-2 variants. The study's findings and limits: The study found higher spike-specific TCR breadth in vaccine than placebo recipients. It is possible that the TCR breadth and depth analyses underestimated the total T cell responses.

Data came from immunoSEQ multiplex PCR; TCRdb stores just in-frame clones and leaves some out. The repertoire holds around 400,000 clones, with about 93% as singletons. The CDR3 runs 16 residues. Germline CDR1 and CDR2: SNHLY and FYNNEI. After removal of 9 bases from V and 4 bases from J, the junction contained 12 bases not matched to a gene. Details on this clone: The antigen remains undetermined.

Sample treatment: around 19 received Ad26.COV2.S at low or high dose, single or two shots; about 5 received placebo; per-sample allocation not given. All samples were drawn on day 63, counting from the first vaccine or placebo injection. Adults aged 18-55 years in Boston included the donor. This specimen was peripheral blood, taken in a trial of Ad26.COV2.S vaccine versus placebo. This chain joins TRBV2 and TRBJ2-1; TRBD2 matches 10 bases. This sequence originates from a person aged 18 to 59 who received the Ad26.COV2.S COVID-19 vaccine or a placebo. CDR3 sequence: CASIPALAGAYNEQFF. The CDR3 coding sequence is TGTGCCAGTATCCCCGCCCTAGCGGGAGCATACAATGAGCAGTTCTTC. The variable domain in full, completed from reference TRBV2 and TRBJ2-1, reads EPEVTQTPSHQVTQMGQEVILRCVPISNHLYFYWYRQILGQKVEFLVSFYNNEISEKSEIFDDQFSVERPDGSNFTLKIRSTKLEDSAMYFCASIPALAGAYNEQFFGPGTRLTVL.